These T cell receptor beta chains were read from a single sample in a study of monozygotic twins with inflammatory bowel disease. TCRdb reanalyzed the 5' RACE reads, giving one entry per CDR3 protein sequence and no DNA. Here the sample table reports roughly 200,000 distinct CDR3 sequences. Sequenced: blood. These receptors were collected from a human donor with ulcerative colitis or Crohn's disease, or a healthy co-twin of an affected twin (not recorded which). Both conserved end residues are part of each CDR3.

TRBV20-1	TRBJ2-7	CSVPGTSENEQYF
TRBV18	TRBJ1-3	CASSPGAEIRGTIYF
TRBV3-1	TRBJ2-5	CASSLSGTQETQYF
TRBV6-2/TRBV6-3	TRBJ2-2	CASALRIGELFF
TRBV5-1	TRBJ1-1	CASSLAVTGAIRNTEAFF
TRBV12-3/TRBV12-4	TRBJ1-1	CASSTTRGMNTEAFF
TRBV2	TRBJ2-1	CASGLGLAGEDEQFF
TRBV19	TRBJ1-3	CASTNRLNSGNTIYF
TRBV20-1	TRBJ1-2	CSALTGEGGYGYTF
TRBV7-2	TRBJ2-1	CASSLARGLYNEQFF
TRBV12-3/TRBV12-4	TRBJ1-2	CASSSRDRELSYGYTF
TRBV4-3	TRBJ2-3	CASSQDSAGGTDTQYF
TRBV5-1	TRBJ2-3	CASSLVEIGDTQYF
TRBV7-8	TRBJ1-6	CASSATAGSPLHF
TRBV7-2	TRBJ2-7	CASSFDRVAEQYF
TRBV18	TRBJ2-1	CASSRPSQHEQFF
TRBV9	TRBJ2-5	CASSATGGAKETQYF
TRBV29-1	TRBJ1-1	CSVFGQGNTEAFF
TRBV29-1	TRBJ2-7	CSVGAGYEQYF
TRBV29-1	TRBJ2-5	CSVEDGLGQAVSGPQYF
TRBV20-1	TRBJ2-7	CSAPPGPSYEQYF
TRBV5-1	TRBJ2-1	CASSWAGTSESYNEQFF
TRBV4-1	TRBJ2-1	CASSQEMNRGPYNEQFF
TRBV5-6	TRBJ2-3	CASKIFVADTQYF